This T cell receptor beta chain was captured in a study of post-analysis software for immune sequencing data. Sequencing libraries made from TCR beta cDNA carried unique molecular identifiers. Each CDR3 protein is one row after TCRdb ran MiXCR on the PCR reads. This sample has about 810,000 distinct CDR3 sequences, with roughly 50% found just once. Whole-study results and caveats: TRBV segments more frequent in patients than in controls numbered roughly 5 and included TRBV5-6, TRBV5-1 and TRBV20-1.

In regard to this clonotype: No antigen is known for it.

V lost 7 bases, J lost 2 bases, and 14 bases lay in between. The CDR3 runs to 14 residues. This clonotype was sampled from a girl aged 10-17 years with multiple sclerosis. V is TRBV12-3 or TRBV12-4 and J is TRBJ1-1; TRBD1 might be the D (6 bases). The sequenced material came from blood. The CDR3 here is CASTPLGGNTEAFF. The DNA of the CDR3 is TGTGCCAGCACCCCGTTAGGGGGTAACACTGAAGCTTTCTTT.